The 28 T cell receptor beta chains below come from one sample, sequenced in a study of T cells in Graves' hyperthyroidism and ophthalmopathy. Template material for amplifying TCR beta CDR3 regions consisted of RNA transcripts. First-round RT-PCR with HTBI primers amplified the TCR CDR3 region. TCRdb re-called the multiplex PCR reads with MiXCR, one entry per CDR3 protein. The sample includes about 580,000 distinct CDR3 sequences, around 45% of them seen just once. Sequenced material: peripheral blood or thyroid tissue (not recorded which). Receptors were obtained from a woman between 18 and 30 years old with Graves' hyperthyroidism.

This clonotype has just a few counts. V and J are TRBV24-1 and TRBJ2-5, with D unclear. This CDR3 is built from 14 residues. The V gene's germline CDR1 is KGHDR and CDR2 SFDVKD. V was cut by 1 base and J by 5 bases, with 10 bases left in between. CDR3 sequence reads: CATSDFTNAETQYF. The CDR3 DNA is TGTGCCACCAGTGATTTCACGAACGCCGAGACCCAGTACTTC.

This clonotype was recorded a few times. This chain connects TRBV27 to TRBJ2-5, with 8 nucleotides matching TRBD2. Germline CDR1 reads MNHEY; CDR2 reads SMNVEV (reference sequence). J lost 4 bases, V lost 7 bases, and 11 bases had no gene match. This CDR3 has 15 residues. The CDR3 here is CASKTLLSGRETQYF. The CDR3 DNA is TGTGCCAGCAAAACCCTCTTGAGCGGGAGAGAGACCCAGTACTTC.

This chain uses TRBV29-1 with TRBJ2-5; tentatively, D is TRBD1 or TRBD2 (5 bases each). Germline loops: CDR1 SQVTM, CDR2 ANQGSEA. This CDR3 spans 13 amino acids. The V and J ends lost 5 bases and 5 bases respectively, with 15 bases between them. For the CDR3, the DNA is TGCAGCGTTAGTGGTGGCAGGGACGAGACCCAGTACTTC. Residues: CSVSGGRDETQYF.

Of note for this clonotype: One base away lies a much larger clone, so this may be a sequencing read error. The chain is built from TRBV7-2 and TRBJ2-5; D may be TRBD1 (5 bases). The CDR3 loop spans 15 amino acids. Germline V gene sequence: CDR1 SGHTA, CDR2 FQGNSA. Trimming shortened V by 5 bases and J by 5 bases, and 18 bases separated the two germline ends. CDR3 sequence: CASSHRRAGLETQYF. The CDR3 region has the DNA TGTGCCAGCAGCCACCGTCGGGCAGGGTTGGAGACCCAGTACTTC.

This clonotype has more than one count but fewer than ten. The rearrangement uses TRBV27 and TRBJ2-5; 13 bases are shared with TRBD2. The V gene end was trimmed by 5 bases and the J gene end by 11 bases; junction bases not matched to a gene: 8. Germline V lookup: CDR1 MNHEY, CDR2 SMNVEV (reference sequence). This CDR3 region has 14 residues. The CDR3 loop reads CASSLRTSGGSQYF. Here the CDR3 DNA reads TGTGCCAGCAGTCTCCGGACTAGCGGGGGTTCTCAGTACTTC.

This clonotype was counted ten times or more. This chain joins TRBV13 and TRBJ1-4, with a possible D match to TRBD1 (5 bases). In germline, CDR1 is PRHDT, CDR2 FYEKMQ (reference sequence). This CDR3 contains 15 residues. V lost 4 bases and J 5 bases, leaving 14 bases between the germline ends. CDR3 sequence: CASSSTSGTNEKLFF. CDR3 nucleotides: TGTGCCAGCAGCTCTACCTCCGGGACGAATGAAAAACTGTTTTTT.

This clonotype has at least ten counts. J is TRBJ1-2 and V is TRBV12-3 or TRBV12-4, with unresolved D. V was pared by 3 bases and J by 3 bases, with 8 bases between. The CDR3 totals 13 residues. CDR3 in amino acids: CASSFVGDYGYTF. The CDR3 region has the DNA TGTGCCAGCAGTTTCGTCGGGGACTATGGCTACACCTTC.

The V gene is TRBV7-9, the J gene TRBJ1-6; no reliable D call. V was shortened by 4 bases and J by 0 bases, with 10 bases between the two germline ends. Germline lookup yields CDR1 SEHNR and CDR2 FQNEAQ (reference sequence). This CDR3 has 16 residues. The CDR3: CASSYSGSSYNSPLHF. As DNA, the CDR3 is TGTGCCAGCAGCTATAGCGGGAGCTCCTATAATTCACCCCTCCACTTT. Full variable domain (remainder filled in from reference TRBV7-9 and TRBJ1-6): DTGVSQNPRHKITKRGQNVTFRCDPISEHNRLYWYRQTLGQGPEFLTYFQNEAQLEKSRLLSDRFSAERPKGSFSTLEIQRTEQGDSAMYLCASSYSGSSYNSPLHFGNGTRLTVT.

V gene TRBV7-9 combines with J gene TRBJ1-1; tentatively, D is TRBD1 (5 bases). The CDR3 is made up of 15 amino acids. V shed 5 bases and J shed 5 bases, with 18 bases lying between them. CDR1 SEHNR and CDR2 FQNEAQ come from the germline V gene (reference sequence). CDR3 in amino acids: CASSRSGTLYTEAFF. CDR3 bases: TGTGCCAGCAGCCGAAGCGGGACGCTGTATACTGAAGCTTTCTTT.

CDR3 DNA: TGTGCCAGCAGCCCGGTCGAAACTAATGAAAAACTGTTTTTT. The encoded protein is CASSPVETNEKLFF. The V and J genes are TRBV3-1 and TRBJ1-4; no firm D call. Germline CDR1 is LGHDT and CDR2 is YNNKEL (reference sequence). V lost 4 bases to trimming and J lost 1 base, with 7 bases between them. The CDR3 is 14 residues long. The variable domain in full, completed from reference TRBV3-1 and TRBJ1-4, reads DTAVSQTPKYLVTQMGNDKSIKCEQNLGHDTMYWYKQDSKKFLKIMFSYNNKELIINETVPNRFSPKSPDKAHLNLHINSLELGDSAVYFCASSPVETNEKLFFGSGTQLSVL.

There are many counts of this clonotype. V usage is TRBV28 and J usage is TRBJ1-2; 7 positions agree with TRBD1. The CDR3 consists of 13 residues. V shed 6 bases and J 6 bases; nucleotides not matched to a gene: 7. From germline, CDR1 is MDHEN and CDR2 SYDVKM. The DNA for the CDR3 is TGTGCCAGCAGGTCCACAGGGGCCCATGGCTACACCTTC. It translates to CASRSTGAHGYTF.

Ten or more counts support this clonotype. The rearrangement joins TRBV7-2 to TRBJ2-2, with 11 bases aligning to TRBD1. V gave up 1 base and J gave up 5 bases; unmatched junction bases: 6. Germline V gene data show CDR1 as SGHTA and CDR2 as FQGNSA. The length of the CDR3 is 17 residues. The CDR3: CASSLEPGTGGTGELFF. DNA for the CDR3: TGTGCCAGCAGCTTAGAGCCGGGGACAGGGGGTACCGGGGAGCTGTTTTTT. The variable domain in full, with the rest retrieved from reference TRBV7-2 and TRBJ2-2, is GAGVSQSPSNKVTEKGKDVELRCDPISGHTALYWYRQSLGQGLEFLIYFQGNSAPDKSGLPSDRFSAERTGGSVSTLTIQRTQQEDSAVYLCASSLEPGTGGTGELFFGEGSRLTVL.

The rearrangement uses TRBV29-1 and TRBJ1-2; D unresolved. Germline V gene lookup returns CDR1 SQVTM and CDR2 ANQGSEA. This CDR3 is built from 12 residues. The CDR3: CSEREALYGYTF. In nucleotides, the CDR3 is TGCAGTGAACGGGAGGCCCTTTATGGCTACACCTTC.

This clonotype was detected ten times or more. The rearrangement links TRBV19 to TRBJ2-5; TRBD1 matches at 8 bases. The length of the CDR3 is 15 residues. J was trimmed by 4 bases and V by 5 bases; bases with no gene match: 9. Germline values: CDR1 LNHDA, CDR2 SQIVND (reference sequence). CDR3 protein: CASSPQGAPRETQYF. CDR3 in DNA: TGTGCCAGTAGTCCCCAGGGGGCCCCTCGAGAGACCCAGTACTTC. The full variable domain, rest sourced from reference TRBV19 and TRBJ2-5, is DGGITQSPKYLFRKEGQNVTLSCEQNLNHDAMYWYRQDPGQGLRLIYYSQIVNDFQKGDIAEGYSVSREKKESFPLTVTSAQKNPTAFYLCASSPQGAPRETQYFGPGTRLLVL.

This clonotype was recorded many times. This sequence joins TRBV5-6 and TRBJ2-6; D is uncertain. V dropped 5 bases and J dropped 3 bases, with 18 bases sitting between them. Germline CDR1 SGHDT, CDR2 YYEEEE. The CDR3 covers 17 residues. CDR3 nucleotides: TGTGCCAGCAGTGCCAGCGACTTCGTCTATGGGGCCAACGTCCTGACTTTC. Protein sequence: CASSASDFVYGANVLTF. Based on the CDR3 plus reference TRBV5-6 and TRBJ2-6, the full variable domain is DAGVTQSPTHLIKTRGQQVTLRCSPKSGHDTVSWYQQALGQGPQFIFQYYEEEERQRGNFPDRFSGHQFPNYSSELNVNALLLGDSALYLCASSASDFVYGANVLTFGAGSRLTVL.

Many counts were recorded for this clonotype. V is TRBV7-9 and J is TRBJ2-2, with TRBD1 matching over 11 bases. CDR1 and CDR2 (germline): SEHNR, FQNEAQ (reference sequence). CDR3 length equals 15 residues. J lost 4 bases, V lost 7 bases, and 5 bases had no gene match. CDR3 region: CASMSGTGGTGELFF. DNA for the CDR3: TGTGCCAGCATGTCCGGGACAGGGGGCACCGGGGAGCTGTTTTTT.

This clonotype was seen ten or more times. The chain recombines TRBV19 with TRBJ1-3; the D is unclear. Germline CDR1 and CDR2: LNHDA and SQIVND (reference sequence). The CDR3 sequence is 11 residues long. With 7 bases removed from V and 8 bases from J, the gap between germline ends came to 9 bases. The CDR3 spells CASKVEDTIYF. The CDR3 nucleotides read TGTGCCAGTAAGGTTGAAGACACCATATATTTT. Complete variable domain (other parts from reference TRBV19 and TRBJ1-3): DGGITQSPKYLFRKEGQNVTLSCEQNLNHDAMYWYRQDPGQGLRLIYYSQIVNDFQKGDIAEGYSVSREKKESFPLTVTSAQKNPTAFYLCASKVEDTIYFGEGSWLTVV.

In its sample, this clonotype was seen once. The V call is TRBV6-4, the J call TRBJ2-7; 7 bases are a match to TRBD1. The V gene's germline CDR1 is MRHNA and CDR2 SNTAGT. This CDR3 has 13 amino acids. Germline trimming cut 2 bases from V and 6 bases from J; bases unmatched to any gene: 4. CDR3 in DNA: TGTGCCAGCAGTGACCCGACAGGGACCGAGCAGTACTTC. This sequence encodes CASSDPTGTEQYF.

This clonotype was recorded many times. The chain combines TRBV19 with TRBJ1-4, with D unclear. V lost 3 bases to trimming and J lost 0 bases, with 8 bases between them. CDR3 length: 15 amino acids. Germline lookup yields CDR1 LNHDA and CDR2 SQIVND (reference sequence). The CDR3, as DNA: TGTGCCAGTAGTATCCGGGGAACAACTAATGAAAAACTGTTTTTT. It yields the protein CASSIRGTTNEKLFF.

This sequence joins TRBV29-1 and TRBJ2-5; TRBD1 might be the D (6 bases). There are 11 residues in the CDR3. The V gene lost 4 bases and the J gene lost 7 bases, with 10 bases spanning the gap. Germline V CDR1 and CDR2: SQVTM, ANQGSEA. CDR3 loop: CSVVGAGTQYF. The CDR3 DNA is TGCAGCGTTGTGGGGGCAGGGACCCAGTACTTC. The whole variable domain, filled in from reference TRBV29-1 and TRBJ2-5, reads SAVISQKPSRDICQRGTSLTIQCQVDSQVTMMFWYRQQPGQSLTLIATANQGSEATYESGFVIDKFPISRPNLTFSTLTVSNMSPEDSSIYLCSVVGAGTQYFGPGTRLLVL.

This clonotype has ten or more counts. The V call is TRBV7-8, the J call TRBJ2-7; 9 bases align to TRBD1. With V trimmed by 2 bases and J by 0 bases, 2 bases remained unmatched. CDR1 and CDR2 (germline): SGHVS, FQNEAQ. The CDR3 loop spans 15 amino acids. CDR3 coding DNA: TGTGCCAGCAGCTTACTGGGACAGGGCTCCTACGAGCAGTACTTC. It specifies CASSLLGQGSYEQYF.

This clonotype was counted at least ten times. The chain couples TRBV5-1 to TRBJ1-4, with D possibly being TRBD1 (6 bases). V was cut by 4 bases and J by 7 bases, with 14 bases left in between. This CDR3 region has 14 residues. Germline V gene sequence: CDR1 SGHRS, CDR2 YFSETQ. The CDR3 bases are TGCGCCAGCAGCCCCGGGACAAGTCGTGAAAAACTGTTTTTT. Translating gives CASSPGTSREKLFF.

Points on this clonotype: A much larger clone is a single base away; this may be a read error. This rearrangement joins TRBV10-3 to TRBJ1-4; no reliable D call. The CDR3 spans 14 residues. CDR1 and CDR2 (germline): ENHRY, SYGVKD. V was shortened by 3 bases and J by 8 bases, with 13 bases between the two germline ends. The CDR3 protein is CAISDPGYTEKLFF. The CDR3 nucleotides read TGTGCCATCAGTGATCCGGGATATACCGAAAAACTGTTTTTT.

In its sample, this clonotype was seen many times. The V call is TRBV11-3, the J call TRBJ2-5; 14 bases match TRBD2. Trimming took 1 base from V and 5 from J; bases not matched to a gene: 3. This CDR3 has 16 amino acids. The germline gives CDR1 SGHNT, CDR2 YENEEA. CDR3 sequence reads: CASSLAGLAGEETQYF. The DNA for the CDR3 is TGTGCCAGCAGCTTAGCGGGACTAGCGGGAGAGGAGACCCAGTACTTC. Supplemented by reference TRBV11-3 and TRBJ2-5, the full variable domain reads EAGVVQSPRYKIIEKKQPVAFWCNPISGHNTLYWYLQNLGQGPELLIRYENEEAVDDSQLPKDRFSAERLKGVDSTLKIQPAELGDSAVYLCASSLAGLAGEETQYFGPGTRLLVL.

This clonotype was observed many times. The chain carries TRBV4-1 and TRBJ1-1; the D is unclear. Trimming took 3 bases from V and 4 from J, leaving 6 bases between them. Germline V gene sequence: CDR1 MGHRA, CDR2 YSYEKL. The CDR3 is 12 amino acids. The CDR3 bases are TGCGCCAGCAGCCAGGGTTTCACTGAAGCTTTCTTT. Translation gives CASSQGFTEAFF.

About this clonotype itself: The CDR3 end shows no conserved phenylalanine or tryptophan, and so a read error is likely. The rearrangement joins TRBV29-1 to TRBJ2-5; no firm D call. Germline lookup yields CDR1 SQVTM and CDR2 ANQGSEA. CDR3 size: 10 residues. Trimming left V 4 bases short and J 4 bases short, with 4 bases between. The CDR3 region has the DNA TGCAGCGTTGTCAGAGAGACCCAGTACCTC. The encoded protein is CSVVRETQYL.

This clonotype was seen repeatedly, ten times or more. The chain couples TRBV12-3 or TRBV12-4 to TRBJ2-2; D is unresolved. The CDR3 has 12 residues. Trimming left V 7 bases short and J 3 bases short, with 6 bases between. CDR3 amino acids: CASKEYTGELFF. CDR3 bases: TGTGCCAGCAAGGAGTACACCGGGGAGCTGTTTTTT.

V gene TRBV15 combines with J gene TRBJ2-3, with 7 bases that match TRBD2. V dropped 3 bases and J dropped 8; count of bases not matched to a gene: 8. CDR1 is LNHNV, CDR2 YYDKDF, per germline (reference sequence). The CDR3 consists of 14 residues. CDR3 region: CATSRAGVAGTQYF. DNA for the CDR3: TGTGCCACCAGCAGGGCGGGAGTGGCAGGTACGCAGTATTTT.